Sequencing of this T cell receptor (beta chain) was carried out in a study of T cell clonotyping in hematopoietic cell transplantation. V shed 0 bases and J shed 7 bases, with 13 bases lying between them. The CDR3 contains 15 residues. Germline values: CDR1 MNHNS, CDR2 SASEGT. This table comes from immunoSEQ multiplex PCR, and its TCRdb copy is limited to in-frame clones, with some not included. Among around 11,000 clones, roughly nine tenths were seen once, and the ten largest hold 38%. The source was PBMCs, collected 180 days after allogeneic stem cell transplant. The sequence was collected from a male patient between 55 and 70 years old who had an allogeneic stem cell transplant from an unrelated donor, so the T cells may come from the graft donor. Some clones in this sample may be carry-over from other donors' samples. The chain employs TRBV6-1 and TRBJ1-5; D remains unclear. CDR3 DNA sequence: TGTGCCAGCAGTGAAGCGGGGTTCGTGGGGCAGCCCCAGCATTTT. Translation gives CASSEAGFVGQPQHF.